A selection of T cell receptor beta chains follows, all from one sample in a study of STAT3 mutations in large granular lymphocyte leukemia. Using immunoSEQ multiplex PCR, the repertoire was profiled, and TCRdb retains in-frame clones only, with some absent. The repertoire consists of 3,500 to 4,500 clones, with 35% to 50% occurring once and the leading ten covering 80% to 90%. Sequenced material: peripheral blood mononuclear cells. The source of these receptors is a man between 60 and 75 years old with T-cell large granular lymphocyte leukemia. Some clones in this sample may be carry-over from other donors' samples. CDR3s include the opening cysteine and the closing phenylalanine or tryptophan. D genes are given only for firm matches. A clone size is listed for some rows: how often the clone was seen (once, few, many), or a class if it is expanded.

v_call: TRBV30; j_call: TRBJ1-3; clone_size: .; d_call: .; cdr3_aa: CAWNSLTGNTIYF; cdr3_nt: TGTGCCTGGAATTCACTCACGGGAAACACCATATATTTT
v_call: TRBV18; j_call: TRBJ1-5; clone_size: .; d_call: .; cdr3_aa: CASSPDGELNQPQHF; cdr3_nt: TGTGCCAGCTCACCGGACGGAGAGCTTAATCAGCCCCAGCATTTT
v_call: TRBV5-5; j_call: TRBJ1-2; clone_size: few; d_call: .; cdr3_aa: CASSLAEANYGYTF; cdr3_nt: TGTGCCAGCAGCTTGGCCGAAGCTAACTATGGCTACACCTTC
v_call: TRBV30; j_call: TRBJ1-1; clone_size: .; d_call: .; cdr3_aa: CAWSFRTEAFF; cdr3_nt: TGTGCCTGGAGTTTTCGAACTGAAGCTTTCTTT
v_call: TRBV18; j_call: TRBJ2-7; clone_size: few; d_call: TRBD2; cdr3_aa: CASSPAGDEQYF; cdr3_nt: TGTGCCAGCTCACCGGCGGGGGACGAGCAGTACTTC
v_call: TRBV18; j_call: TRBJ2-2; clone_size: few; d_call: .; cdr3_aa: CASSSTGEAGELFF; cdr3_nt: TGTGCCAGCTCGTCCACTGGGGAAGCCGGGGAGCTGTTTTTT
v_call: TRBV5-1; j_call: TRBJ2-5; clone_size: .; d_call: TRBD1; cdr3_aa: CASSLTGTVQETQYF; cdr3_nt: TGCGCCAGCAGCCTGACCGGGACAGTACAAGAGACCCAGTACTTC
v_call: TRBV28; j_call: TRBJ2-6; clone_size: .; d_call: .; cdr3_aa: CASTRDRGGTGANVLTF; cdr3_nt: TGTGCCAGCACGAGGGATCGGGGCGGGACTGGGGCCAACGTCCTGACTTTC
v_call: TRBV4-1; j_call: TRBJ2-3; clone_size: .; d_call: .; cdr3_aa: CASSQADNTDTQYF; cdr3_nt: TGCGCCAGCAGCCAAGCGGACAACACAGATACGCAGTATTTT
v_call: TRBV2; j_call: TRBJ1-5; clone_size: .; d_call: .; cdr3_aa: CASNVDGSNQPQHF; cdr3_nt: TGTGCCAGCAACGTCGACGGTAGCAATCAGCCCCAGCATTTT
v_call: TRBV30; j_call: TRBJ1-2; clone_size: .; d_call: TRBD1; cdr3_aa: CAWSVGQGRGYTF; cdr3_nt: TGTGCCTGGAGTGTCGGACAGGGAAGAGGCTACACCTTC
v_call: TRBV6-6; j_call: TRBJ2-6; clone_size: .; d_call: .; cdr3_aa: CASSPTAGSGANVLTF; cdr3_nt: TGTGCCAGCAGTCCTACGGCAGGGTCTGGGGCCAACGTCCTGACTTTC
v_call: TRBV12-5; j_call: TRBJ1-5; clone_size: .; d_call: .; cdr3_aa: CASGSNDSRDNQPQHF; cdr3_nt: TGTGCTAGTGGTTCCAACGACAGCCGAGACAATCAGCCCCAGCATTTT
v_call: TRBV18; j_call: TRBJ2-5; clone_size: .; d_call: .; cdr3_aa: CASSDPGETQYF; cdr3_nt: TGTGCCAGCTCAGACCCCGGAGAGACCCAGTACTTC
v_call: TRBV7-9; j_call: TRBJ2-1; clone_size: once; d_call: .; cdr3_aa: CASTTDGGRREQFF; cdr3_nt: TGTGCCAGCACCACGGATGGGGGCCGACGTGAGCAGTTCTTC
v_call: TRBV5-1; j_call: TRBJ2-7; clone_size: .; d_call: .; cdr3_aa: CASSSADEQYF; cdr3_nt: TGCGCCAGCAGCTCAGCCGACGAGCAGTACTTC
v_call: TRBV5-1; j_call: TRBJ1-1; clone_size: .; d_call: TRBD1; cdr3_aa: CASNRDSPEAFF; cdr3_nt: TGCGCCAGCAACCGGGACAGTCCCGAAGCTTTCTTT
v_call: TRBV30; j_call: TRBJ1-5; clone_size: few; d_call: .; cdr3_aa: CAWSASRGNQPQHF; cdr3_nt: TGTGCCTGGAGTGCAAGTCGAGGGAATCAGCCCCAGCATTTT
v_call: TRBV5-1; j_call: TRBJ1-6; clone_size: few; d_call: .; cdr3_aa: CASTSGLTNSPLHF; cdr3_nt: TGCGCCAGCACCTCGGGCCTTACAAATTCACCCCTCCACTTT
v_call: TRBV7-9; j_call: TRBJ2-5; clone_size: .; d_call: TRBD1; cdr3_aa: CASSNRDRETQYF; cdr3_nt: TGTGCCAGCAGCAACCGGGACAGGGAGACCCAGTACTTC
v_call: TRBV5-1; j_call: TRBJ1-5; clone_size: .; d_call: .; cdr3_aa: CASSPHGGRGNQPQHF; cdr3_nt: TGCGCCAGCAGCCCACACGGGGGCAGGGGCAATCAGCCCCAGCATTTT
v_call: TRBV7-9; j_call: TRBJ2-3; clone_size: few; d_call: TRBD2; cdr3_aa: CASSGGRAFPDTQYF; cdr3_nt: TGTGCCAGCAGCGGCGGGAGGGCCTTCCCAGATACGCAGTATTTT
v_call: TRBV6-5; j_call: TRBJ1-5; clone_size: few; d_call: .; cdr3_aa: CASSSQRNQPQHF; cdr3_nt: TGTGCCAGCAGCTCCCAGCGGAATCAGCCCCAGCATTTT
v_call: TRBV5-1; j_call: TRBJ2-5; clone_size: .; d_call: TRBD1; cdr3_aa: CASRGTGSQETQYF; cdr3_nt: TGCGCCAGCAGGGGGACAGGCTCCCAAGAGACCCAGTACTTC
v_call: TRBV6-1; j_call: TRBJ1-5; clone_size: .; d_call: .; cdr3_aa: CASRRGDNQPQHF; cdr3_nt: TGTGCCAGCAGGAGGGGTGACAATCAGCCCCAGCATTTT
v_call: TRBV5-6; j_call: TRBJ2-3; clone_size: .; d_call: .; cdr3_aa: CATRTRVKTDTQYF; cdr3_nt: TGTGCCACTCGGACAAGAGTGAAGACAGATACGCAGTATTTT
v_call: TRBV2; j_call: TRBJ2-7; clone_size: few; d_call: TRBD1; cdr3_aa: CASSPRDRGLKYF; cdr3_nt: TGTGCCAGCAGTCCCCGGGACAGGGGGTTGAAGTACTTC
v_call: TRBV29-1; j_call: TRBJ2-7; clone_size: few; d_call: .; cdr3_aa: CSVTGMHSSYEQYF; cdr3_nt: TGCAGCGTCACAGGGATGCATAGCTCCTACGAGCAGTACTTC
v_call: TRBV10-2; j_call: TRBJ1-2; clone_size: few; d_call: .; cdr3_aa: CASRVTGYGYTF; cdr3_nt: TGCGCCAGCAGGGTTACGGGTTATGGCTACACCTTC
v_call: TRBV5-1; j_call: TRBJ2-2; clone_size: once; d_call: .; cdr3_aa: CASSGSGDPNTGELFF; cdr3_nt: TGCGCCAGCAGCGGAAGCGGAGATCCGAACACCGGGGAGCTGTTTTTT
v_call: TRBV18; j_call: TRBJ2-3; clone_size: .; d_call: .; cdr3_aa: CASSPPSSTDTQYF; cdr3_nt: TGTGCCAGCTCACCACCGAGTTCGACAGATACGCAGTATTTT
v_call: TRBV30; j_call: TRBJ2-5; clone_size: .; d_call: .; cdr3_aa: CAWSVGRETQYF; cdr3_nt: TGTGCCTGGAGTGTCGGGAGAGAGACCCAGTACTTC
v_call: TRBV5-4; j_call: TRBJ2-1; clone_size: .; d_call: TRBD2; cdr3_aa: CASSPGGDYDYNEQFF; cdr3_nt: TGTGCCAGCAGCCCGGGAGGGGACTATGACTACAATGAGCAGTTCTTC
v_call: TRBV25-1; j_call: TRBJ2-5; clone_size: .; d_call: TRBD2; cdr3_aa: CASSGSGGMKTQYF; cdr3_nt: TGTGCCAGCAGTGGTAGCGGGGGTATGAAGACCCAGTACTTC
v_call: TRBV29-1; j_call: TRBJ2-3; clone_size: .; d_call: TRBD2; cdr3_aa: CSVLPGGRADTQYF; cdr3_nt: TGCAGCGTTCTCCCGGGGGGGCGGGCAGATACGCAGTATTTT
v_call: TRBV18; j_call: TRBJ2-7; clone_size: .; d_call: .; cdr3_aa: CASSPGRQWGQYF; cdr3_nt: TGTGCCAGCTCACCAGGACGTCAATGGGGGCAGTACTTC
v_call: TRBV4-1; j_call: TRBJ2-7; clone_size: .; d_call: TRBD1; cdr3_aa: CASSLGTDREQYF; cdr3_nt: TGCGCCAGCAGCCTGGGGACAGATCGCGAGCAGTACTTC
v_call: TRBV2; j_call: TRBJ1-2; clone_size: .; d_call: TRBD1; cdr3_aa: CASSLDSIDRASYGYTF; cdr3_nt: TGTGCCAGCAGTCTCGACTCGATAGACAGGGCCTCCTATGGCTACACCTTC
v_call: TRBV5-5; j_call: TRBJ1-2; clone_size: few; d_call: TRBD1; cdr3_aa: CASSSEQGAPGYTF; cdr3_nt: TGTGCCAGCAGCTCGGAGCAGGGGGCGCCTGGCTACACCTTC
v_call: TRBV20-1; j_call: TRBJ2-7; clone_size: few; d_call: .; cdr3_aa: CSARMGEQYF; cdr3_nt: TGCAGTGCTAGGATGGGGGAGCAGTACTTC
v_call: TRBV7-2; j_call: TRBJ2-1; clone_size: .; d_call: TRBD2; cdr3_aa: CASRLVLAGRNEQFF; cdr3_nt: TGTGCCAGCAGGTTGGTACTAGCGGGGAGGAATGAGCAGTTCTTC
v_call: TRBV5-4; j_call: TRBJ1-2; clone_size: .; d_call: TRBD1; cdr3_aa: CASSSGTAYGYTF; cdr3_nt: TGTGCCAGCAGCTCAGGGACAGCTTATGGCTACACCTTC